A selection of T cell receptor beta chains follows, all from one sample in a study of response to subunit inactivated influenza vaccine. TCRdb re-derived calls from the RT-PCR reads in MiXCR, one entry per CDR3 protein. The sample holds around 580,000 distinct CDR3 sequences; around 15% are singletons and the top ten take roughly 11%. Source: PBMCs from blood, taken 11 to 12 days after vaccination. The receptor set was obtained from a man aged 50 or older who received an inactivated influenza vaccine. Both conserved end residues are part of each CDR3. The order of the fields is V gene, clone size, D gene, J gene, CDR3 protein, CDR3 DNA. The D gene is left open where the match is weak. Not every row has a clone size; where given, it reads once, few, many or a size class.

>TRBV19|-|-|TRBJ2-5
CARGETQYF
TGTGCCCGGGGAGAGACCCAGTACTTC
>TRBV20-1|-|TRBD2|TRBJ2-1
CSARSSGGYYNEQFF
TGCAGTGCTAGATCCAGCGGGGGTTACTACAATGAGCAGTTCTTC
>TRBV4-3|-|-|TRBJ1-6
CASSQDFNRGQSPLHF
TGCGCCAGCAGCCAAGATTTTAACAGAGGCCAGTCACCCCTCCACTTT
>TRBV7-6|-|TRBD1|TRBJ1-6
CASSSRGDRVHSPLHF
TGTGCCAGCAGCTCAAGAGGGGACAGGGTCCATTCACCCCTCCACTTT
>TRBV6-2/TRBV6-3|few|TRBD2|TRBJ2-7
CASSATGTSGTGEQYF
TGTGCCAGCAGTGCAACCGGGACTAGCGGGACGGGCGAGCAGTACTTC
>TRBV12-3/TRBV12-4|-|-|TRBJ1-5
CASSPDDLSNQPQHF
TGTGCCAGCAGCCCTGATGACCTTAGCAATCAGCCCCAGCATTTT
>TRBV11-2|-|-|TRBJ2-7
CASSLEFITFSYEQYF
TGTGCCAGCAGCTTAGAATTTATTACCTTCTCCTACGAGCAGTACTTC
>TRBV28|-|TRBD1|TRBJ1-5
CASSLSTGGRNQPQHF
TGTGCCAGCAGTTTATCAACAGGGGGCCGCAATCAGCCCCAGCATTTT
>TRBV11-2|few|-|TRBJ2-1
CASSLVRSYGNEQFF
TGTGCCAGCAGCTTAGTCCGATCCTACGGGAATGAGCAGTTCTTC
>TRBV5-1|few|-|TRBJ1-1
CASSLDSGNTEAFF
TGCGCCAGCAGCTTGGATTCCGGGAACACTGAAGCTTTCTTT
>TRBV20-1|few|-|TRBJ2-5
CSASSTGAGTQYF
TGCAGTGCTAGTTCAACCGGAGCGGGGACCCAGTACTTC
>TRBV4-2|-|TRBD1|TRBJ2-1
CASSPGQARIEQFF
TGTGCCAGCAGCCCCGGACAGGCCAGGATAGAGCAGTTCTTC
>TRBV15|-|TRBD1|TRBJ2-1
CATSSDDPGQGYNEQFF
TGTGCCACCAGCAGTGATGATCCGGGACAGGGGTACAATGAGCAGTTCTTC
>TRBV10-3|-|TRBD1|TRBJ1-5
CAIRDRGAQPQHF
TGTGCCATCAGGGACAGGGGGGCTCAGCCCCAGCATTTT
>TRBV4-1|few|-|TRBJ2-7
CASSQPSYEQYF
TGCGCCAGCAGCCAACCCAGTTACGAGCAGTACTTC
>TRBV12-3/TRBV12-4|few|TRBD1|TRBJ2-7
CASSISTGDHYEQYF
TGTGCCAGCAGCATCTCGACAGGGGACCACTACGAGCAGTACTTC
>TRBV7-8|few|-|TRBJ1-2
CASSLDALGVNYGYTF
TGTGCCAGCAGCTTGGATGCTCTGGGTGTCAACTATGGCTACACCTTC
>TRBV7-9|few|-|TRBJ1-2
CASSSGDILNYGYTF
TGTGCCAGCAGCTCGGGGGACATCCTTAACTATGGCTACACCTTC